A single sample gave rise to the 17 T cell receptor beta chains below, sequenced in a study of T-cell memory formation after mild COVID-19. MiXCR, run by TCRdb on the 5' RACE reads, gives a single entry per CDR3 protein. The sample has about 290,000 distinct CDR3 sequences; around 15% are singletons. The sequenced material came from PBMCs or a T cell subset sorted from them (not recorded which). These TCRs come from a man in his late teens or twenties who had mild COVID-19 (a few samples of this study predate the infection). Cell type and time point are not known.

As concerns this clonotype: This may arise from a read error, as a much more abundant clone is one base away. This rearrangement joins TRBV3-1 to TRBJ2-2; D gene ambiguous. CDR3 length equals 11 residues. The V end was cut by 7 bases, the J end by 1 base, with 1 base between. The germline CDR1 and CDR2 sequences are LGHDT and YNNKEL (reference sequence). CDR3 sequence: CASKNTGELFF. CDR3 coding DNA: TGTGCCAGCAAGAACACCGGGGAGCTGTTTTTT.

The chain combines TRBV3-1 with TRBJ2-1; TRBD2 agrees at 9 bases. Per germline, CDR1 LGHDT and CDR2 YNNKEL (reference sequence). Losses at the gene ends were 5 bases for V and 6 bases for J; bases not matched to a gene: 11. The CDR3 loop spans 16 amino acids. CDR3 sequence reads: CASSAGGRELGNEQFF. The CDR3 DNA is TGTGCCAGCAGCGCGGGGGGGCGCGAGTTGGGCAATGAGCAGTTCTTC.

In this sample, this clonotype turned up a few times. At one end the junction does not follow the germline gene, possibly because of a read error. The rearrangement joins TRBV4-1 to TRBJ1-1; D might be TRBD1 (5 bases). The CDR3 loop spans 14 amino acids. The germline CDR1 and CDR2 sequences are MGHRA and YSYEKL. The CDR3 is CASSPGRGGTEAFF. DNA for the CDR3: TGTGCCAGCAGCCCAGGGCGGGGGGGCACTGAAGCTTTCTTT.

This chain connects TRBV2 to TRBJ2-7, with TRBD1 identical over 9 bases. The V segment lost 6 bases and the J segment 1 base; nucleotides outside the gene matches: 10. The CDR3 has 16 residues. Germline CDR1 and CDR2: SNHLY and FYNNEI. The CDR3 DNA sequence: TGTGCCAGCAGGAAATCCGGGACAGGGATTTCCTACGAGCAGTACTTC. It translates to CASRKSGTGISYEQYF.

This clonotype was detected only a few times. The chain uses TRBV25-1 and TRBJ1-1; 7 bases are shared with TRBD1. The CDR3 spans 16 residues. The V gene's germline CDR1 is MGHDK and CDR2 SYGVNS. Germline trimming cut 1 base from V and 5 bases from J; bases unmatched to any gene: 10. This chain's CDR3 is CASSEFTGAAHTEAFF. The DNA of the CDR3 is TGTGCCAGCAGTGAATTCACAGGGGCTGCACATACTGAAGCTTTCTTT.

This clonotype has a handful of counts. The chain employs TRBV20-1 and TRBJ2-3; the D is unclear. Germline V gives CDR1 DFQATT, CDR2 SNEGSKA (reference sequence). Trimming pared 0 bases from V and 5 bases from J, leaving 12 bases between. The CDR3 extends over 14 amino acids. The CDR3 spells CSARDVSRKDTQYF. In nucleotides, the CDR3 is TGCAGTGCTAGAGACGTCAGCCGGAAAGATACGCAGTATTTT.

This rearrangement joins TRBV7-9 to TRBJ1-1; 7 bases are a match to TRBD1. V shed 1 base, J shed 3 bases, and the junction held 5 bases outside the gene matches. The length of the CDR3 is 15 residues. Germline V CDR1 and CDR2: SEHNR, FQNEAQ (reference sequence). The CDR3 nucleotides read TGTGCCAGCAGCTTAGGACAGGGCAAGGACACTGAAGCTTTCTTT. Its protein is CASSLGQGKDTEAFF.

The chain combines TRBV20-1 with TRBJ1-5; 7 bases are shared with TRBD1. CDR1 and CDR2 (germline): DFQATT, SNEGSKA (reference sequence). J gave up 6 bases and V 5 bases, and 10 bases lay outside the gene matches. This CDR3 contains 14 residues. The CDR3 sequence: CSAQGINRGQPQHF. The CDR3 DNA reads TGCAGTGCTCAAGGTATCAACAGGGGTCAGCCCCAGCATTTT.

This clonotype was observed at least ten times. J is TRBJ2-5 and V is TRBV7-9; no firm D call. V was clipped by 5 bases and J by 1 base, with 5 bases between them. Germline lookup yields CDR1 SEHNR and CDR2 FQNEAQ (reference sequence). The CDR3 totals 12 residues. Here the CDR3 DNA reads TGTGCCAGCAGCGCGGTCCAAGAGACCCAGTACTTC. Translated, it gives CASSAVQETQYF.

This clonotype showed up just a few times. The J gene is TRBJ2-4, the V gene TRBV12-3 or TRBV12-4; D is unclear. The CDR3 is 16 residues long. V was cut by 5 bases and J by 3 bases, with 17 bases left in between. The CDR3 loop reads CASSRASAIVKNIQYF. The CDR3, as DNA: TGTGCCAGCAGTCGGGCCTCAGCAATAGTCAAAAACATTCAGTACTTC.

The CDR3 DNA sequence: TGCGCCAGCAGTGCAGGACCCACAGATACGCAGTATTTT. It yields the protein CASSAGPTDTQYF. V usage is TRBV5-1 and J usage is TRBJ2-3; D is undetermined. Germline V gene data show CDR1 as SGHRS and CDR2 as YFSETQ. The CDR3 length is 13 residues. V dropped 5 bases and J dropped 2 bases, with 9 bases sitting between them.

This sequence joins TRBV9 and TRBJ2-5, with a tentative D call TRBD1 (5 bases). Trimming took off 2 bases at V and 7 bases at J, with 15 bases between the two ends. The CDR3 runs to 14 residues. From germline, CDR1 is SGDLS and CDR2 YYNGEE. The CDR3: CASSVDSSSGTQYF. As DNA, the CDR3 is TGTGCCAGCAGCGTTGACAGTTCGAGTGGGACCCAGTACTTC. The variable domain in full, completed from reference TRBV9 and TRBJ2-5, reads DSGVTQTPKHLITATGQRVTLRCSPRSGDLSVYWYQQSLDQGLQFLIQYYNGEERAKGNILERFSAQQFPDLHSELNLSSLELGDSALYFCASSVDSSSGTQYFGPGTRLLVL.

The chain uses TRBV7-2 and TRBJ2-2, with a possible D match to TRBD1 (6 bases). This CDR3 spans 13 amino acids. Deletions cut 5 bases from V and 6 bases from J, with 10 bases between. CDR1 and CDR2 (germline): SGHTA, FQGNSA. The CDR3 sequence is CASSGAGAGELFF. The DNA for the CDR3 is TGTGCCAGCAGCGGGGCAGGGGCCGGGGAGCTGTTTTTT. The entire variable domain, with the rest obtained from reference TRBV7-2 and TRBJ2-2, is as follows: GAGVSQSPSNKVTEKGKDVELRCDPISGHTALYWYRQSLGQGLEFLIYFQGNSAPDKSGLPSDRFSAERTGGSVSTLTIQRTQQEDSAVYLCASSGAGAGELFFGEGSRLTVL.

The chain links TRBV12-3 or TRBV12-4 to TRBJ2-1; D is ambiguous. Trimming took 3 bases from V and 5 from J, leaving 8 bases between them. The CDR3 contains 13 residues. CDR3 sequence: CASSLQVHNEQFF. In DNA form, the CDR3 reads TGTGCCAGCAGTTTGCAGGTCCACAATGAGCAGTTCTTC.

The V call is TRBV7-2, the J call TRBJ2-3; 8 bases are shared with TRBD2. The CDR3 spans 15 residues. The germline gives CDR1 SGHTA, CDR2 FQGNSA. The V segment lost 3 bases and the J segment 2 bases; nucleotides outside the gene matches: 4. CDR3 protein: CASSFGLAFTDTQYF. CDR3 sequence (DNA): TGTGCCAGCAGCTTTGGACTAGCATTCACAGATACGCAGTATTTT.

This chain joins TRBV9 and TRBJ1-5; D unclear. This CDR3 region has 14 residues. V was clipped by 4 bases and J by 0 bases, with 8 bases between them. Looked up from germline, CDR1 is SGDLS and CDR2 is YYNGEE. CDR3 sequence: CASSRGDSNQPQHF. The CDR3 coding sequence is TGTGCCAGCAGCCGTGGGGATAGCAATCAGCCCCAGCATTTT.

The rearrangement links TRBV14 to TRBJ2-3; D gene unclear. The germline V gene has CDR1 SGHDN and CDR2 FVKESK. The CDR3 spans 13 residues. Trimming pared 3 bases from V and 3 bases from J, leaving 7 bases between. CDR3 coding DNA: TGTGCCAGCAGCCATAGACCTACAGATACGCAGTATTTT. Translated: CASSHRPTDTQYF.